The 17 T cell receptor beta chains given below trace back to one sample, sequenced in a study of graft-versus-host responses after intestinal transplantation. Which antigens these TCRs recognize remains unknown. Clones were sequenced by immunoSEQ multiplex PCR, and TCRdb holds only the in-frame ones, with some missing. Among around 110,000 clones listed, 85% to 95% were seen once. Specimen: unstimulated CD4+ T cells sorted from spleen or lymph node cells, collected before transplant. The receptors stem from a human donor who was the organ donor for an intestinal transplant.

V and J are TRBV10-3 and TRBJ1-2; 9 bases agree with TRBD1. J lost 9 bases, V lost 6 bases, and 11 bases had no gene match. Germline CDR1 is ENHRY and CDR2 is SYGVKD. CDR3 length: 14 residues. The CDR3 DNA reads TGTGCCATCAGCGAACAGGGGGCGACTTTTAGCTACACCTTC. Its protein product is CAISEQGATFSYTF.

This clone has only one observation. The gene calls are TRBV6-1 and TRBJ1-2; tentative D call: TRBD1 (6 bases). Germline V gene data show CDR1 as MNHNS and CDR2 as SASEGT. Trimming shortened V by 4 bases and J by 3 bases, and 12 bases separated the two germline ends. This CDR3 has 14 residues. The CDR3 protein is CASSGVSGDYGYTF. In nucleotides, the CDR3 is TGTGCCAGCAGTGGGGTTTCAGGGGACTATGGCTACACCTTC.

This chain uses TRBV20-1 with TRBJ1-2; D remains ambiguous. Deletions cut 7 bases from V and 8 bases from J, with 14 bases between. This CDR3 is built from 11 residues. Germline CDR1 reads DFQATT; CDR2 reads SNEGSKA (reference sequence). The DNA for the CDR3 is TGCAGTGTCTATGTCCGCGAGGGCTACACCTTC. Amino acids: CSVYVREGYTF.

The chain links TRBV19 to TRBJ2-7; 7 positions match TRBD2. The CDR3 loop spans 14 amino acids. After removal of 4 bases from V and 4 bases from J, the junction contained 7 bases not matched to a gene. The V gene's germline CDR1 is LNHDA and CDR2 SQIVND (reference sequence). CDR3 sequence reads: CASSTRENPYEQYF. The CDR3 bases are TGTGCCAGTAGTACGCGGGAGAACCCATACGAGCAGTACTTC.

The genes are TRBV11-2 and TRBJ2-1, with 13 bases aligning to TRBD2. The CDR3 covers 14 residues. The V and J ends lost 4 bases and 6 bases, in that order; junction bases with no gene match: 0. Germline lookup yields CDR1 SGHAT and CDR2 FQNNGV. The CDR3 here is CASSWTSGSNEQFF. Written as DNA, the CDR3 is TGTGCCAGCAGCTGGACTAGCGGGAGCAATGAGCAGTTCTTC.

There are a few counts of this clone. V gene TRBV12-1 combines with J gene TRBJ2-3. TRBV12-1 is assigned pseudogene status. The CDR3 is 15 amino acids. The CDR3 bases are TGTGCCAGCAGCTTTGACCTTCACGGCACAGATACGCAGTATTTT. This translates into CASSFDLHGTDTQYF.

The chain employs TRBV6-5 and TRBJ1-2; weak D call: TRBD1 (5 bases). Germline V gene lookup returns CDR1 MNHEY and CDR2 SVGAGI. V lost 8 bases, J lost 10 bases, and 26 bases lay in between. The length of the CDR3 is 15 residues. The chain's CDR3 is CASLSSQGPFGVYTF. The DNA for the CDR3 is TGTGCCAGCCTCTCTTCCCAGGGCCCCTTCGGAGTCTACACCTTC.

CDR3 residues: CASSRGQGSSYEQYF. As DNA, the CDR3 is TGCGCCAGCAGCCGTGGACAGGGAAGCTCCTACGAGCAGTACTTC. V and J are TRBV5-1 and TRBJ2-7; 8 nucleotides align to TRBD1. The CDR3 totals 15 residues. Germline CDR1 is SGHRS and CDR2 is YFSETQ. Unmatched junction bases numbered 6, after V lost 4 bases and J lost 0 bases.

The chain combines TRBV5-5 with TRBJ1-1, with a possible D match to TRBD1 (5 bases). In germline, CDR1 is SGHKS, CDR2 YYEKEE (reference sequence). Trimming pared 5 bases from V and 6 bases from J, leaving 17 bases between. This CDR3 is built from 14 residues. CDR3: CASSPIGGLAEAFF. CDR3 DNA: TGTGCCAGCAGTCCTATCGGGGGGTTAGCTGAAGCTTTCTTT.

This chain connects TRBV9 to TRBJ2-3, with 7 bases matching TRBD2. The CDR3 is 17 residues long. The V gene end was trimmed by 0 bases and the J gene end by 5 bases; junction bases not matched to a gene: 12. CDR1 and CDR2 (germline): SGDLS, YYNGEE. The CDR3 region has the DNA TGTGCCAGCAGCGTAGGGTTAGTGGGAGGGCAGGGAGATACGCAGTATTTT. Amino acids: CASSVGLVGGQGDTQYF.

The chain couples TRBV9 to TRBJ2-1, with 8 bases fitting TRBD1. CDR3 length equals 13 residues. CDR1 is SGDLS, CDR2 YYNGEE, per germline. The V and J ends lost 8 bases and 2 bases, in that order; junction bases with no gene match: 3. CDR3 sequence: CASDRGAYNEQFF. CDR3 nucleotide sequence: TGTGCCAGTGACAGGGGAGCCTACAATGAGCAGTTCTTC.

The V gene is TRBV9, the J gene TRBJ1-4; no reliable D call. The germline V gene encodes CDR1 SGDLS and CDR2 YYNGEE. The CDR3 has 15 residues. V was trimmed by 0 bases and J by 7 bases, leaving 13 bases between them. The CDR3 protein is CASSVGGAGSEKLFF. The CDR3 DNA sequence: TGTGCCAGCAGCGTAGGAGGCGCTGGGAGTGAAAAACTGTTTTTT.

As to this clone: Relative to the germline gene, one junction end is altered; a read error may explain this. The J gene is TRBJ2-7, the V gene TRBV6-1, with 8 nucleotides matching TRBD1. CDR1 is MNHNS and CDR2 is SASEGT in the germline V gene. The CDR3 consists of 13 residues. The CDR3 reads CASSEERARTGGF. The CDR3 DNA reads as TGTGCCAGCAGTGAAGAAAGGGCCCGCACAGGGGGCTTC.

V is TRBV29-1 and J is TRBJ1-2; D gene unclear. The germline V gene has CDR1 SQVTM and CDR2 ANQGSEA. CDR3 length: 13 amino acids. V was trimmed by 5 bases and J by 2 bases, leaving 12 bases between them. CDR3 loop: CSVTVQNNYGYTF. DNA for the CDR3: TGCAGCGTTACTGTGCAGAACAACTATGGCTACACCTTC.

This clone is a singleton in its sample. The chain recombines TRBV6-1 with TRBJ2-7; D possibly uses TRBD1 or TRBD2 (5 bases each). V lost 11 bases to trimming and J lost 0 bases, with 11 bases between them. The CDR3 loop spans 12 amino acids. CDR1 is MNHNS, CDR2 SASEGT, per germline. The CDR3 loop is CAGGPNSYEQYF. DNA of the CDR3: TGTGCCGGGGGACCCAACTCCTACGAGCAGTACTTC.

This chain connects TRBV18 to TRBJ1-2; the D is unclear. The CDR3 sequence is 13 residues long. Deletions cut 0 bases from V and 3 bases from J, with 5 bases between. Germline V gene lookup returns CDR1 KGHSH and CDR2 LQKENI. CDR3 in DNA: TGTGCCAGCTCACCACCCTCCGACTATGGCTACACCTTC. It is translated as CASSPPSDYGYTF.

CDR3 DNA sequence: TGTGCCAGCAGTGAAGAATTTACGGGCGGCTACTATGGCTACACCTTC. Translating it yields CASSEEFTGGYYGYTF. The chain recombines TRBV2 with TRBJ1-2; D is uncertain. Germline loops: CDR1 SNHLY, CDR2 FYNNEI. The CDR3 loop spans 16 amino acids. V was pared by 1 base and J by 3 bases, with 15 bases between.